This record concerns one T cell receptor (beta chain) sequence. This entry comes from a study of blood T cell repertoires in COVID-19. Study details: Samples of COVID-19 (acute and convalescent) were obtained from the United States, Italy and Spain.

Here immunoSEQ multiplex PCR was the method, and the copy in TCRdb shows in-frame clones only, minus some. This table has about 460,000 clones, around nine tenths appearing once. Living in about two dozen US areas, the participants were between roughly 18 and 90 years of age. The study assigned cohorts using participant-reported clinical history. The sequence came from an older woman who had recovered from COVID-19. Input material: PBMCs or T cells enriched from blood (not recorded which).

The CDR3 region is CASSSQSSYEQYF. The CDR3 coding sequence is TGTGCCAGCAGTTCACAGAGCTCCTACGAGCAGTACTTC. This chain uses TRBV2 with TRBJ2-7, with D hard to call. Germline loops: CDR1 SNHLY, CDR2 FYNNEI. V lost 5 bases to trimming and J lost 0 bases, with 8 bases between them. This CDR3 contains 13 residues.